Below are 29 T cell receptor beta chains sequenced from a single sample in a study of identical twins. TCRdb used MiXCR to reprocess the 5' RACE reads, holding one entry per CDR3 protein. Of some 760,000 distinct CDR3 sequences listed, 15% to 20% are singletons. The same data also went into a second study, on T cells expressing NK-cell markers.

The sequencing input was PBMCs. The source is a woman aged 18-29 years in good health.

The rearrangement uses TRBV12-3 or TRBV12-4 and TRBJ2-3; D ambiguous. V was shortened by 7 bases and J by 6 bases, with 8 bases between the two germline ends. The CDR3 is 11 amino acids. The chain's CDR3 is CASTLRDTQYF. CDR3 in DNA: TGTGCCAGCACCCTTAGGGATACGCAGTATTTT.

In its sample, this clonotype was seen a few times. The J gene is TRBJ2-3, the V gene TRBV7-8; 7 bases are a match to TRBD1. Germline-derived CDR1 and CDR2 are SGHVS and FQNEAQ. The length of the CDR3 is 14 residues. J was trimmed by 1 base and V by 8 bases; bases with no gene match: 6. DNA of the CDR3: TGTGCCAGCCTTAAGGGACAGCGCACAGATACGCAGTATTTT. It specifies CASLKGQRTDTQYF.

The CDR3 is CASRGGVMRETQYF. As DNA, the CDR3 is TGTGCCTCCAGGGGAGGGGTGATGAGAGAGACCCAGTACTTC. This chain uses TRBV12-3 or TRBV12-4 with TRBJ2-5; D is perhaps TRBD2 (7 bases). Between the trimmed V and J ends, which lost 11 bases and 4 bases, there was a span of 20 bases. This CDR3 comprises 14 residues.

This clonotype has more than one count but fewer than ten. The chain employs TRBV6-1 and TRBJ2-7, with D possibly being TRBD1 (5 bases). Germline CDR1 and CDR2: MNHNS and SASEGT. The CDR3 is 15 amino acids. V lost 3 bases and J 3 bases, leaving 15 bases between the germline ends. The CDR3 DNA reads as TGTGCCAGCAGTGATCGGCCACAGGCGGTCTACGAGCAGTACTTC. Translated: CASSDRPQAVYEQYF.

The V and J genes are TRBV7-2 and TRBJ1-1; D not certain. Germline loops: CDR1 SGHTA, CDR2 FQGNSA. V was cut by 7 bases and J by 5 bases, with 14 bases left in between. This CDR3 has 13 residues. For the CDR3, the DNA is TGTGCCAGCACGCCCAACCCTGGAACTGAAGCTTTCTTT. Its protein is CASTPNPGTEAFF.

This clonotype was detected many times. This chain connects TRBV12-3 or TRBV12-4 to TRBJ1-1; D gene unclear. This CDR3 contains 12 residues. Trimming took 1 base from V and 8 from J, leaving 8 bases between them. This CDR3 reads CASSLEAREAFF. The CDR3 DNA sequence: TGTGCCAGCAGTTTAGAGGCGAGGGAAGCTTTCTTT.

The table lists this clonotype with a few counts. J is TRBJ2-5 and V is TRBV4-3, with 9 bases identical to TRBD1. The CDR3 is 15 amino acids. Germline trimming cut 1 base from V and 4 bases from J; bases unmatched to any gene: 4. The germline V gene encodes CDR1 LGHNA and CDR2 YSLEER. As DNA, the CDR3 is TGCGCCAGCAGCCAAGGGACAGGGGTTGGAGAGACCCAGTACTTC. This sequence encodes CASSQGTGVGETQYF.

The chain recombines TRBV6-1 with TRBJ2-5; D might be TRBD1 (5 bases). The CDR3 has 15 amino acids. Trimming shortened V by 7 bases and J by 0 bases, and 15 bases separated the two germline ends. The germline V gene has CDR1 MNHNS and CDR2 SASEGT. The CDR3 loop is CASTGADVYQETQYF. The CDR3, as DNA: TGTGCCAGCACTGGGGCAGACGTGTACCAAGAGACCCAGTACTTC.

The rearrangement uses TRBV20-1 and TRBJ2-7; D ambiguous. From germline, CDR1 is DFQATT and CDR2 SNEGSKA (reference sequence). This CDR3 spans 13 amino acids. The V end was cut by 2 bases, the J end by 3 bases, with 11 bases between. CDR3 bases: TGCAGTGCTAGATTATCGCCGCTCTACGAGCAGTACTTC. It yields the protein CSARLSPLYEQYF.

The gene calls are TRBV6-1 and TRBJ2-6; TRBD1 is a possible D gene (5 bases). Looked up from germline, CDR1 is MNHNS and CDR2 is SASEGT. V gave up 5 bases and J gave up 0 bases, with 11 bases separating them. This CDR3 spans 16 amino acids. CDR3 sequence (DNA): TGTGCCAGCAGTCCCCGGACAACCTCTGGGGCCAACGTCCTGACTTTC. It is translated as CASSPRTTSGANVLTF.

This clonotype was seen a handful of times. The gene calls are TRBV5-1 and TRBJ2-2, with 7 bases matching TRBD1. The CDR3 is 17 amino acids. Germline V gene lookup returns CDR1 SGHRS and CDR2 YFSETQ. The J segment lost 3 bases and the V segment lost 0 bases, leaving 8 bases of the junction unmatched. The CDR3 loop reads CASSLAERGPYTGELFF. The CDR3 nucleotides are TGCGCCAGCAGCTTGGCAGAAAGGGGGCCTTACACCGGGGAGCTGTTTTTT.

This clonotype appeared a single time. The DNA for the CDR3 is TGTGCCAGCAGTTACGTTATGATCCAAGAGACCCAGTACTTC. Amino acids: CASSYVMIQETQYF. The V gene is TRBV6-2 or TRBV6-3, the J gene TRBJ2-5; D gene uncertain. The CDR3 contains 14 residues. V lost 2 bases and J 1 base, leaving 8 bases between the germline ends. CDR1 and CDR2 (germline): MNHEY, SVGEGT.

This clonotype was seen ten or more times. The chain employs TRBV20-1 and TRBJ2-2, with D hard to call. Germline assignment: CDR1 DFQATT and CDR2 SNEGSKA (reference sequence). Trimming took off 0 bases at V and 7 bases at J, with 12 bases between the two ends. The CDR3 has 14 amino acids. The CDR3 DNA reads TGCAGTGCTAGAGATCTTACGGCAGGCGGGGAGCTGTTTTTT. The encoded protein is CSARDLTAGGELFF.

The chain recombines TRBV27 with TRBJ2-4; D might be TRBD2 (7 bases). Per the germline V gene, CDR1 is MNHEY and CDR2 is SMNVEV (reference sequence). The CDR3 is 16 residues long. V was cut by 3 bases and J by 3 bases, with 15 bases left in between. The CDR3 nucleotides read TGTGCCAGCAGTTTCGGCGGGGGCATCGACAAAAACATTCAGTACTTC. It specifies CASSFGGGIDKNIQYF.

This clonotype was counted between two and nine times. The rearrangement uses TRBV7-2 and TRBJ1-1; D is undetermined. The germline CDR1 and CDR2 sequences are SGHTA and FQGNSA. V was trimmed by 6 bases and J by 10 bases, leaving 18 bases between them. CDR3 length: 13 residues. CDR3 residues: CASSNLTGWGAFF. The CDR3 bases are TGTGCCAGCAGTAATCTGACGGGCTGGGGAGCTTTCTTT.

This clonotype has only a few counts. The V call is TRBV4-3, the J call TRBJ2-4; D is ambiguous. The CDR3 is 14 residues long. CDR1 is LGHNA and CDR2 is YSLEER in the germline V gene. Between the trimmed V and J ends, which lost 0 bases and 0 bases, there was a span of 3 bases. The CDR3 sequence is CASSQELAKNIQYF. CDR3 nucleotide sequence: TGCGCCAGCAGCCAAGAGCTAGCCAAAAACATTCAGTACTTC.

This rearrangement joins TRBV10-2 to TRBJ2-7; TRBD1 aligns across 12 bases. The V and J ends lost 8 bases and 5 bases, in that order; junction bases with no gene match: 10. Germline CDR1 reads WSHSY; CDR2 reads SAAADI. The CDR3 runs 15 residues. This CDR3 reads CASFLGTGGFNEQYF. CDR3 DNA sequence: TGCGCCAGCTTTTTAGGGACAGGGGGCTTCAACGAGCAGTACTTC.

At least ten counts were recorded for this clonotype. The rearrangement joins TRBV12-3 or TRBV12-4 to TRBJ1-2; the D gene is possibly TRBD1 (5 bases). This CDR3 contains 13 residues. With 3 bases removed from V and 3 bases from J, the gap between germline ends came to 8 bases. CDR3 nucleotide sequence: TGTGCCAGCAGTTTGAGGGGCGACTATGGCTACACCTTC. Translation gives CASSLRGDYGYTF.

This chain connects TRBV6-6 to TRBJ2-1, with 7 nucleotides matching TRBD2. This CDR3 spans 12 amino acids. The V and J ends lost 1 base and 9 bases, in that order; junction bases with no gene match: 0. CDR1 and CDR2 from the germline V gene are MNHNY and SVGAGI (reference sequence). CDR3 DNA sequence: TGTGCCAGCAGTTACTGGGGGGGTGAGCAGTTCTTC. It codes for CASSYWGGEQFF.

This clonotype has only a few counts. V gene TRBV7-9 combines with J gene TRBJ1-2, with 8 nucleotides matching TRBD1. The CDR3 is made up of 15 amino acids. Germline CDR1 is SEHNR and CDR2 is FQNEAQ (reference sequence). J gave up 4 bases and V 5 bases, and 9 bases lay outside the gene matches. The CDR3 nucleotides are TGTGCCAGCAGCACCGGACAGGGTTTCGGCTATGGCTACACCTTC. This codes for CASSTGQGFGYGYTF.

The chain uses TRBV5-1 and TRBJ2-7; D is ambiguous. The CDR3 runs to 14 residues. The V gene's germline CDR1 is SGHRS and CDR2 YFSETQ. The ends were cut back, 4 bases at V and 2 bases at J, with 13 bases in the middle. The CDR3 sequence is CASSPGPGAYEQYF. Written as DNA, the CDR3 is TGCGCCAGCAGCCCTGGACCTGGGGCCTACGAGCAGTACTTC.

The chain has TRBV7-9 and TRBJ1-1; D remains ambiguous. Germline lookup yields CDR1 SEHNR and CDR2 FQNEAQ (reference sequence). The CDR3 is 15 amino acids. With 2 bases removed from V and 2 bases from J, the gap between germline ends came to 12 bases. In DNA form, the CDR3 reads TGTGCCAGCAGCTTATCCTCCGCCCCCAACACTGAAGCTTTCTTT. It encodes CASSLSSAPNTEAFF.

The chain links TRBV6-2 or TRBV6-3 to TRBJ1-2; D perhaps matches TRBD1 (5 bases). The V and J ends lost 2 bases and 8 bases respectively, with 9 bases between them. The germline V gene encodes CDR1 MNHEY and CDR2 SVGEGT. The CDR3 runs to 12 residues. The CDR3 protein is CASSYGAPGYTF. CDR3 coding DNA: TGTGCCAGCAGTTACGGGGCGCCCGGCTACACCTTC.

The chain is built from TRBV20-1 and TRBJ2-2, with a weak D call TRBD2 (5 bases). Germline V lookup: CDR1 DFQATT, CDR2 SNEGSKA (reference sequence). The CDR3 runs to 15 residues. V lost 1 base and J 2 bases, leaving 11 bases between the germline ends. This chain's CDR3 is CSARVPRENTGELFF. CDR3 bases: TGCAGTGCTAGAGTCCCTCGGGAAAACACCGGGGAGCTGTTTTTT.

This rearrangement joins TRBV20-1 to TRBJ2-3; possibly TRBD2 for D (5 bases). The CDR3 runs 17 residues. CDR1 and CDR2 from the germline V gene are DFQATT and SNEGSKA (reference sequence). V dropped 0 bases and J dropped 2 bases, with 18 bases sitting between them. The CDR3 sequence: CSARDNQRSTYTDTQYF. CDR3 DNA sequence: TGCAGTGCTAGAGATAACCAGCGGAGTACCTACACAGATACGCAGTATTTT.

This chain joins TRBV27 and TRBJ2-6, with no clear D. The germline CDR1 and CDR2 sequences are MNHEY and SMNVEV (reference sequence). Trimming shortened V by 6 bases and J by 2 bases, and 11 bases separated the two germline ends. The CDR3 loop spans 15 amino acids. CDR3 DNA sequence: TGTGCCAGCAGCTTCGTCCGTGCTGGGGCCAACGTCCTGACTTTC. Translating gives CASSFVRAGANVLTF. The entire variable domain, with the rest obtained from reference TRBV27 and TRBJ2-6, is as follows: EAQVTQNPRYLITVTGKKLTVTCSQNMNHEYMSWYRQDPGLGLRQIYYSMNVEVTDKGDVPEGYKVSRKEKRNFPLILESPSPNQTSLYFCASSFVRAGANVLTFGAGSRLTVL.

This chain connects TRBV10-3 to TRBJ2-1; the match to TRBD1 covers 8 bases. From germline, CDR1 is ENHRY and CDR2 SYGVKD. V lost 4 bases, J lost 7 bases, and 12 bases stayed unmatched. The CDR3 is 16 residues long. The CDR3 sequence is CAISAAGTGPGNEQFF. The DNA for the CDR3 is TGTGCCATCAGTGCCGCCGGGACAGGACCTGGGAATGAGCAGTTCTTC.

The chain combines TRBV6-5 with TRBJ2-7, with D perhaps TRBD1 or TRBD2 (6 bases each). V was trimmed by 0 bases and J by 4 bases, leaving 13 bases between them. Germline CDR1 MNHEY, CDR2 SVGAGI. CDR3 length: 15 residues. The DNA of the CDR3 is TGTGCCAGCAGTTACTCGGCAGGGGAGGTTTACGAGCAGTACTTC. This gives the protein CASSYSAGEVYEQYF.

The chain joins TRBV5-1 to TRBJ2-7; D ambiguous. V gave up 0 bases and J gave up 3 bases, with 7 bases separating them. Germline CDR1 is SGHRS and CDR2 is YFSETQ. The CDR3 has 13 residues. The CDR3 sequence: CASSLVPFYEQYF. In DNA, the CDR3 is TGCGCCAGCAGCTTGGTTCCGTTCTACGAGCAGTACTTC.